Sequencing of this T cell receptor (beta chain) was carried out in a study of CD8+CD57+ T cells in acquired aplastic anemia. Looking at the study overall: Roughly 3.2 ug was the average amount of DNA from sorted CD4+ and CD8+ cells. The study, taken as a whole, reports: For CD8+ Simpson's diversity, patients and controls showed no significant difference.

This clonotype occurred many times. The antigen is unknown. Sequenced patients had shown CD8+CD57+ cell expansion by flow cytometry. As a group, the patients uniformly had severe acquired aplastic anemia. The length of the CDR3 is 15 residues. V lost 1 base to trimming and J lost 3 bases, with 13 bases between them. Germline-derived CDR1 and CDR2 are SNHLY and FYNNEI. It was genomic DNA that served as the template for profiling TCR beta VDJ and CDR3. TCRdb re-analysed the reads in MiXCR, keeping a single row per CDR3 protein. Among 150,000 to 200,000 distinct CDR3 sequences listed, 40% to 60% were seen once.

The sample was sorted CD4+, CD8+, or CD8+CD57+ T cells (not recorded which) from PBMCs. This clonotype was obtained from a human donor with aplastic anemia. This sequence joins TRBV2 and TRBJ2-7; D is unclear. The CDR3 nucleotides read TGTGCCAGCAGTGAAGGGGCCCCACACTACTACGAGCAGTACTTC. Protein: CASSEGAPHYYEQYF.